This T cell receptor beta chain appears in the sequencing data of a study of OX40 agonist ivuxolimab in advanced cancers. Whole-study context: Enrollees could have had prior anti-PD-1, anti-PD-L1 or anti-CTLA-4 therapy, which approximately 38% had received. Study conclusions and caveats: Expansion of clones was among the lowest in partial responders at 0.1-3.0 mg/kg.

Concerning this clone: Its antigen is currently unknown.

Trimming took 4 bases from V and 7 from J; bases not matched to a gene: 2. The CDR3 runs 12 residues. Germline V gives CDR1 SNHLY, CDR2 FYNNEI. Method: immunoSEQ multiplex PCR; TCRdb's copy keeps in-frame clones and lacks some. The repertoire holds about 58,000 clones, with 80% to 90% as singletons. The sequences come from CD4+ or CD8+ T cells sorted from blood, collected in a trial of the OX40 agonist ivuxolimab. This clonotype was obtained from an adult with an advanced solid tumor such as melanoma, head and neck, liver or kidney cancer. The chain has TRBV2 and TRBJ1-1; 8 bases map to TRBD1. The CDR3 DNA reads TGTGCCAGCAGTGTCGACAGGGGTGAAGCTTTCTTT. As protein: CASSVDRGEAFF.